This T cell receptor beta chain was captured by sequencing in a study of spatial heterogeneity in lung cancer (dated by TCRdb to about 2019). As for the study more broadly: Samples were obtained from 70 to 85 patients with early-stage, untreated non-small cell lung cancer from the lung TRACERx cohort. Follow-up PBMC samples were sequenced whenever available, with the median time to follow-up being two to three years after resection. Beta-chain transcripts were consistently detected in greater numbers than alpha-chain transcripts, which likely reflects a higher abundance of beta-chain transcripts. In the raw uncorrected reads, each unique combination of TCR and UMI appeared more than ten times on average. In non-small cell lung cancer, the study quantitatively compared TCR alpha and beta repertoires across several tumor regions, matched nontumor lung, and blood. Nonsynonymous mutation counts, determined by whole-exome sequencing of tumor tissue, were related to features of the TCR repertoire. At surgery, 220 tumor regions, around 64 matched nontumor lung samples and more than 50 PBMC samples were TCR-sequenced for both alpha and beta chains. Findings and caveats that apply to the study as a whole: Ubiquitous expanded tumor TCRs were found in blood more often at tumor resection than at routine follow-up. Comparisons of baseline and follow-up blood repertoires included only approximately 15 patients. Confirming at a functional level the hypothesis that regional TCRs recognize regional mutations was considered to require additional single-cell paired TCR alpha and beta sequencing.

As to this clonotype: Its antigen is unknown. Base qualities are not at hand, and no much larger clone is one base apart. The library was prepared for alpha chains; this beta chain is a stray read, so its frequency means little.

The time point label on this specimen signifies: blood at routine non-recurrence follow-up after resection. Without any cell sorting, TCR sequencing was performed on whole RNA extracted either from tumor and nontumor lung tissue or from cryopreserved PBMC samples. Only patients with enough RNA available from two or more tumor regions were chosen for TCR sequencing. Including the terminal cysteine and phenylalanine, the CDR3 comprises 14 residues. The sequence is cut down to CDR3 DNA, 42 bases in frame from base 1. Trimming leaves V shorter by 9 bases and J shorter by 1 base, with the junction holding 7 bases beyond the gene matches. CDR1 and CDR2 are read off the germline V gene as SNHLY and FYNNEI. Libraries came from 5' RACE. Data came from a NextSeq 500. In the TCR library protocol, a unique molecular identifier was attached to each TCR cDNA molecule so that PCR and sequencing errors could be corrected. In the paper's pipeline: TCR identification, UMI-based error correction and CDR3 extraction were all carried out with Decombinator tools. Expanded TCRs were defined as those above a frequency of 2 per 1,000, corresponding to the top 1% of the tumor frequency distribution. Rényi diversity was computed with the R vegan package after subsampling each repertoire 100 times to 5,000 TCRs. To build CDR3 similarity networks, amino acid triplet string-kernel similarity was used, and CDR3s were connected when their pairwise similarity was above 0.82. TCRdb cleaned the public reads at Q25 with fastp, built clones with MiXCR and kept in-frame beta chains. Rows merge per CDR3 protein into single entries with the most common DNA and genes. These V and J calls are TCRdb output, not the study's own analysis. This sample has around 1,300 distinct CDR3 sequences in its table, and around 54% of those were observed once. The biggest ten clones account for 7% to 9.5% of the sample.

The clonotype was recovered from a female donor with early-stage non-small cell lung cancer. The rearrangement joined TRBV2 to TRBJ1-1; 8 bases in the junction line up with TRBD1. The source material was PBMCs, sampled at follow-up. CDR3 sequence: CARRQGSKNTEAFF. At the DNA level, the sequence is TGTGCCAGAAGACAGGGGTCGAAGAACACTGAAGCTTTCTTT.